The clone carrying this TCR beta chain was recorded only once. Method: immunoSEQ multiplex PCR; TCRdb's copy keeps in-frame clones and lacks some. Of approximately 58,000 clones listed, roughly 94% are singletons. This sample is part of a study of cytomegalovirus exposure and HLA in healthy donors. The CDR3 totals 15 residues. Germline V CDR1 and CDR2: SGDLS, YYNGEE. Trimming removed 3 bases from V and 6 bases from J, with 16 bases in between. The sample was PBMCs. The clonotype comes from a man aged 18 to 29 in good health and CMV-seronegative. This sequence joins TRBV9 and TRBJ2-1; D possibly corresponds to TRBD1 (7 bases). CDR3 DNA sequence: TGTGCCAGCAGCGGCACCCGACAGGGACTCAATGAGCAGTTCTTC. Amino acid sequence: CASSGTRQGLNEQFF.